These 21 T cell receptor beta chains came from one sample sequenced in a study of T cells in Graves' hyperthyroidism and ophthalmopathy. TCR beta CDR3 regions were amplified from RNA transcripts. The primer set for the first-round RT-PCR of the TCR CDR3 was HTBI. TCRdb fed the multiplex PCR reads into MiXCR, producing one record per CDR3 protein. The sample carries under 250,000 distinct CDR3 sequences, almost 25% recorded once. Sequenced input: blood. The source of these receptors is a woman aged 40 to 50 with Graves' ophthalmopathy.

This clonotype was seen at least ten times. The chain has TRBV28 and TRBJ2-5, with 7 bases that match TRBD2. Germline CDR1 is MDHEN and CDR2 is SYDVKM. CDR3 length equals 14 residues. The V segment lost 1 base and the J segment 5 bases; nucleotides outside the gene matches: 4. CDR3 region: CASSLFAGDETQYF. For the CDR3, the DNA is TGTGCCAGCAGTTTATTTGCGGGAGACGAGACCCAGTACTTC.

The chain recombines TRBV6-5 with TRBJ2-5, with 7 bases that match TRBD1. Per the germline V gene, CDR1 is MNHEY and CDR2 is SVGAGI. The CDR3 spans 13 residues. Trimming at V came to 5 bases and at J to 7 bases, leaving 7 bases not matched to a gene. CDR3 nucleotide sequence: TGTGCCAGCAGTAACACAGGGGTTGTGACCCAGTACTTC. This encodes CASSNTGVVTQYF.

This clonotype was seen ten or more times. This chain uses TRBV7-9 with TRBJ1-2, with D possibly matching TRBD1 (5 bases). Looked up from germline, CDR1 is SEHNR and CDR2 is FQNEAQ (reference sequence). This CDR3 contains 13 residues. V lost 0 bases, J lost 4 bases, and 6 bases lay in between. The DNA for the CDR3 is TGTGCCAGCAGCTTAGCGGGGGTCTATGGCTACACCTTC. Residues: CASSLAGVYGYTF.

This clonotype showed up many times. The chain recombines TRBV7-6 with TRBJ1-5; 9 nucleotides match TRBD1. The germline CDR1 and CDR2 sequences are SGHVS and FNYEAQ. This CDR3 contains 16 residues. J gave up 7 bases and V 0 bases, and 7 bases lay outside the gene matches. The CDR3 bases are TGTGCCAGCAGCTTAGCCACAGGGGGCGCGGACCAGCCCCAGCATTTT. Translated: CASSLATGGADQPQHF.

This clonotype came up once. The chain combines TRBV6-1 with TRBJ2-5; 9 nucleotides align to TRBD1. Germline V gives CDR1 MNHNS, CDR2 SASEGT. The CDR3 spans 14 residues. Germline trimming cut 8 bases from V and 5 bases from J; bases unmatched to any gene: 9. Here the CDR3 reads CASGPDRGQETQYF. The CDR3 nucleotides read TGTGCCAGCGGGCCGGACAGGGGACAGGAGACCCAGTACTTC.

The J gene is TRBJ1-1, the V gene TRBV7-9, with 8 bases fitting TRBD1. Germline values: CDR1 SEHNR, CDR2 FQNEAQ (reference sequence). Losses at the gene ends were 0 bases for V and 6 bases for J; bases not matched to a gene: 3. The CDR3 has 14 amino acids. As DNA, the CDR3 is TGTGCCAGCAGCTTAGCACAGGGGGGGTCTGAAGCTTTCTTT. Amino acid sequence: CASSLAQGGSEAFF.

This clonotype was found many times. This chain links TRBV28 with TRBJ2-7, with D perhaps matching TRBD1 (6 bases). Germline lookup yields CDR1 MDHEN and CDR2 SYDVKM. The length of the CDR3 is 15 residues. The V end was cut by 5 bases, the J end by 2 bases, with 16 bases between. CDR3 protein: CASSPYGQRTYEQYF. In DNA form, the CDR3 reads TGTGCCAGCAGTCCATATGGACAGCGAACCTACGAGCAGTACTTC.

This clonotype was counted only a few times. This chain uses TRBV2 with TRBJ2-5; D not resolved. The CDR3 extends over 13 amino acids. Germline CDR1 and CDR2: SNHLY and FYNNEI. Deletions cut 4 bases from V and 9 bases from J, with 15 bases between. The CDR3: CASSVSSARPQYF. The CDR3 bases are TGTGCCAGCAGTGTCTCGTCTGCTCGGCCCCAGTACTTC.

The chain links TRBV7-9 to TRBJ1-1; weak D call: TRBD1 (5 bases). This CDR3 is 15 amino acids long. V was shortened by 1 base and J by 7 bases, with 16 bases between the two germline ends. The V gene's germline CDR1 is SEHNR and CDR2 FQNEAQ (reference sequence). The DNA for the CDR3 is TGTGCCAGCAGCTTAGGGTACCGGAAGGGGTTTGAAGCTTTCTTT. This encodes CASSLGYRKGFEAFF.

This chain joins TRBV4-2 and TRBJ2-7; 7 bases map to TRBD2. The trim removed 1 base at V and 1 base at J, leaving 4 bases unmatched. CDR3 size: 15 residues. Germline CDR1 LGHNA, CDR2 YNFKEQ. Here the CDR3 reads CASSQGLAASYEQYF. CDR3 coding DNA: TGTGCCAGCAGCCAAGGGCTAGCGGCTTCCTACGAGCAGTACTTC.

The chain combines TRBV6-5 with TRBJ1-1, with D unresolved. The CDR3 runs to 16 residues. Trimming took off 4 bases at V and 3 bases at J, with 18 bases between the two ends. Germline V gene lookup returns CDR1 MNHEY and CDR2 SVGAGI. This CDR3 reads CASSSTLLAEYTEAFF. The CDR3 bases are TGTGCCAGCAGTTCGACCTTGTTAGCCGAGTACACTGAAGCTTTCTTT.

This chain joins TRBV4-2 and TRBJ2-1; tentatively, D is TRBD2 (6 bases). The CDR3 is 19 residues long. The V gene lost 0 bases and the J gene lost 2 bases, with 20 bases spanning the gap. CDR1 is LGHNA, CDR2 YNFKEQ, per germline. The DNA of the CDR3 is TGTGCCAGCAGCCAAGAGGGGGATGGGGACTTGGGGACCTACAATGAGCAGTTCTTC. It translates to CASSQEGDGDLGTYNEQFF.

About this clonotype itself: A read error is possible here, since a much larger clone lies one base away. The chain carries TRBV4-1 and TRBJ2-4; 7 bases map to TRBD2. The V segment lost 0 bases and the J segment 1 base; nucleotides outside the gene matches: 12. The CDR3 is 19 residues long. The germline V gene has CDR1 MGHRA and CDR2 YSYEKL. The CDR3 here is CASSQDWASGPSAKNIQYF. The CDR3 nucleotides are TGCGCCAGCAGCCAAGATTGGGCTAGCGGACCCTCGGCCAAAAACATTCAGTACTTC.

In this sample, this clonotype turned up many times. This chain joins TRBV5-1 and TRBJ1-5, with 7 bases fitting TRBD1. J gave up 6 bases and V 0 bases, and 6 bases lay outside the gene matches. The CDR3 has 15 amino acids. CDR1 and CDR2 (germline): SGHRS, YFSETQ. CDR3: CASSLGQGGSQPQHF. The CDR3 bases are TGCGCCAGCAGCTTGGGCCAGGGGGGAAGTCAGCCCCAGCATTTT.

The DNA for the CDR3 is TGTGCCAGCAGTTACTCGAACCTACCCTATAATGGCTACACCTTC. This codes for CASSYSNLPYNGYTF. V and J are TRBV7-9 and TRBJ1-2, with D unclear. CDR1 is SEHNR and CDR2 is FQNEAQ in the germline V gene (reference sequence). This CDR3 comprises 15 residues. Trimming took 6 bases from V and 6 from J, leaving 20 bases between them.

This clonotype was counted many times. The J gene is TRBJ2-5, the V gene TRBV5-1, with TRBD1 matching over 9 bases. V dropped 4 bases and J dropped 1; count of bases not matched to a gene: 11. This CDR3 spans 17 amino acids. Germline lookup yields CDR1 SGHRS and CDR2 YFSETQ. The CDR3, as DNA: TGCGCCAGCAGCGTATTCCGGGACAGGGCCATCCAAGAGACCCAGTACTTC. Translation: CASSVFRDRAIQETQYF.

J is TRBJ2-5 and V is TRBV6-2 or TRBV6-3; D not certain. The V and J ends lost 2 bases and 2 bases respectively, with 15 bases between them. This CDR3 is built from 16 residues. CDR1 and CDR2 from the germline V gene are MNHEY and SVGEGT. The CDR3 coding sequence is TGTGCCAGCAGTTACCGGCCCCCGGTACGGCAAGAGACCCAGTACTTC. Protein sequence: CASSYRPPVRQETQYF.

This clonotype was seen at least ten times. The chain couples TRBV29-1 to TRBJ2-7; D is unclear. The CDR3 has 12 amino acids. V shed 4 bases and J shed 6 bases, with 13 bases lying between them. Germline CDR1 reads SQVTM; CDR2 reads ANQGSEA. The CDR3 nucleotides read TGCAGCGTTGGCGACACCCATCGCGAGCAGTACTTC. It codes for CSVGDTHREQYF.

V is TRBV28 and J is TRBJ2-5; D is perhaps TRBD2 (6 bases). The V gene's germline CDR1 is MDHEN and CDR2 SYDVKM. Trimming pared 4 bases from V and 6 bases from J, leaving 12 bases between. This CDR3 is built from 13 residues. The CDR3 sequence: CASSSRGRQTQYF. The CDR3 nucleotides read TGTGCCAGCAGTTCCCGAGGGAGGCAGACCCAGTACTTC.

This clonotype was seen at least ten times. The CDR3 DNA reads TGTGCCAGCAGGACAGAAATTTCTACCGGGGAGCTGTTTTTT. Protein product: CASRTEISTGELFF. The V and J genes are TRBV7-6 and TRBJ2-2; tentative D call: TRBD1 (5 bases). The germline V gene has CDR1 SGHVS and CDR2 FNYEAQ. This CDR3 comprises 14 residues. V lost 6 bases and J 5 bases, leaving 13 bases between the germline ends.

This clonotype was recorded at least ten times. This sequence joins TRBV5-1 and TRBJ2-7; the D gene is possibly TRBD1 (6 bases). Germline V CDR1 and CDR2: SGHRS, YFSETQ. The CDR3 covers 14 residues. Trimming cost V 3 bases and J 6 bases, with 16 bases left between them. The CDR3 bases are TGCGCCAGCAGCTGGGCCGAGGGGGTCGTCGAGCAGTACTTC. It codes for CASSWAEGVVEQYF.